This T cell receptor beta chain was captured in a study of T cells in Graves' hyperthyroidism and ophthalmopathy. This clonotype was counted many times. Authors of the study amplified TCR beta CDR3 regions from RNA transcripts. HTBI primers were the set used in a first-round RT-PCR of the TCR CDR3. TCRdb re-called the multiplex PCR reads through MiXCR, storing one row per CDR3 protein. The profile covers around 290,000 distinct CDR3 sequences, with 10% to 15% appearing a single time and almost 8% taken by the ten largest. This CDR3 has 17 amino acids. Per germline, CDR1 MDHEN and CDR2 SYDVKM. V dropped 5 bases and J dropped 4 bases, with 23 bases sitting between them.

The sample taken for sequencing was blood. The TCR originated in a woman aged 25 to 45 with Graves' hyperthyroidism that later progressed to Graves' ophthalmopathy. This chain links TRBV28 with TRBJ1-1; a possible D gene is TRBD1 (5 bases). CDR3 nucleotide sequence: TGTGCCAGCAGTCCCCCTAGGGCGGGGACTGTGGTCACTGAAGCTTTCTTT. Translating it yields CASSPPRAGTVVTEAFF.